The next 4 T cell receptor beta chains were all read from a single sample in a study of T cell responses to AZD1222 COVID-19 vaccine. The protocol was immunoSEQ multiplex PCR, while the TCRdb copy is restricted to in-frame clones and leaves out a portion. The data contain some 160,000 clones, roughly 92% of them singletons. This material consisted of peripheral blood, taken on day 0 of AZD1222 vaccination. The receptor set was obtained from an adult in good health.

The CDR3 region is CASSLVQVNEKLFF. The CDR3 DNA reads TGTGCCAGCAGCTTAGTCCAGGTTAATGAAAAACTGTTTTTT. This chain joins TRBV7-8 and TRBJ1-4; D remains unclear. Trimming took off 1 base at V and 4 bases at J, with 7 bases between the two ends. In germline, CDR1 is SGHVS, CDR2 FQNEAQ. There are 14 residues in the CDR3.

The table lists this clone with a count of one. The chain links TRBV7-2 to TRBJ2-1, with a tentative D call TRBD2 (7 bases). V lost 1 base and J lost 2, with 12 bases in between. Per germline, CDR1 SGHTA and CDR2 FQGNSA. This CDR3 contains 16 residues. CDR3 sequence reads: CASSLEVRGPYNEQFF. CDR3 bases: TGTGCCAGCAGCTTAGAAGTGCGGGGGCCCTACAATGAGCAGTTCTTC. Drawing the rest from reference TRBV7-2 and TRBJ2-1, the complete variable domain is GAGVSQSPSNKVTEKGKDVELRCDPISGHTALYWYRQSLGQGLEFLIYFQGNSAPDKSGLPSDRFSAERTGGSVSTLTIQRTQQEDSAVYLCASSLEVRGPYNEQFFGPGTRLTVL.

The V and J genes are TRBV27 and TRBJ1-1, with D maybe TRBD1 (6 bases). The germline CDR1 and CDR2 sequences are MNHEY and SMNVEV (reference sequence). The CDR3 consists of 17 residues. V gave up 6 bases and J gave up 0 bases, with 20 bases separating them. This chain's CDR3 is CASSEIRTAFMNTEAFF. CDR3 bases: TGTGCCAGCAGCGAAATCAGGACAGCCTTCATGAACACTGAAGCTTTCTTT.

The CDR3 region has the DNA TGTGCCAGCAGTCCCTTTCGCTCTGGAAACACCATATATTTT. Translation gives CASSPFRSGNTIYF. This sequence joins TRBV7-2 and TRBJ1-3, with no clear D. The CDR3 has 14 amino acids. V was trimmed by 6 bases and J by 0 bases, leaving 9 bases between them. Germline V gene data show CDR1 as SGHTA and CDR2 as FQGNSA.